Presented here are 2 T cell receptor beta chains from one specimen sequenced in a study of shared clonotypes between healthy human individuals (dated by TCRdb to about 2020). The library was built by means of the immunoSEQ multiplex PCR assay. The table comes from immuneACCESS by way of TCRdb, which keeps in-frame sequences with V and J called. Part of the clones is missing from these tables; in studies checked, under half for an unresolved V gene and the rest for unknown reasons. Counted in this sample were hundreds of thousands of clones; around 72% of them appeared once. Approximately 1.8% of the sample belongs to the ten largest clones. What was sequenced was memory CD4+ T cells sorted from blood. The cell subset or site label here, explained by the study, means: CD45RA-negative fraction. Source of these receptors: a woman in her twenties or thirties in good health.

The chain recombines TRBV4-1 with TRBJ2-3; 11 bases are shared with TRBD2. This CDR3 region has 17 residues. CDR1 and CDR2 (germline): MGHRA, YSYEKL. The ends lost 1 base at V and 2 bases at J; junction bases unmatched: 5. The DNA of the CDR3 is TGCGCCAGCAGCCAAGGGAGACTAGCGGGACACACAGATACGCAGTATTTT. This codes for CASSQGRLAGHTDTQYF.

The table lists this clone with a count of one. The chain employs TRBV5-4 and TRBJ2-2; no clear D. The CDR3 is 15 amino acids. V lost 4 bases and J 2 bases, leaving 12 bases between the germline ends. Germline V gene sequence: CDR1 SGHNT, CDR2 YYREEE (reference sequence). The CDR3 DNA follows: TGTGCCAGCAGCCAAGTTATCGCTAACACCGGGGAGCTGTTTTTT. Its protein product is CASSQVIANTGELFF.